This T cell receptor (beta chain) was identified during a study of blood T cell repertoires in COVID-19. Study-wide context: The United States, Italy and Spain provided the acute and convalescent COVID-19 samples. T cells, B-cell-depleted T cells, or PBMCs supplied cDNA or gDNA.

Sequencing used immunoSEQ multiplex PCR; TCRdb keeps in-frame clones, though not all of them. The sample contains over 100,000 clones, 82% of which appear only once. There are 17 residues in the CDR3. V lost 1 base to trimming and J lost 2 bases; unmatched junction nucleotides: 5. Germline loops: CDR1 LGHDT, CDR2 YNNKEL (reference sequence). J is TRBJ1-3 and V is TRBV3-1 (or the pseudogene TRBV3-2), with 10 bases lining up with TRBD1. This sequence originates from a woman between 70 and 85 years old with acute or convalescent COVID-19. What was sequenced was peripheral blood. The CDR3 is CASSQVGQGVTGNTIYF. The CDR3 bases are TGTGCCAGCAGCCAAGTTGGACAGGGGGTGACTGGAAACACCATATATTTT.